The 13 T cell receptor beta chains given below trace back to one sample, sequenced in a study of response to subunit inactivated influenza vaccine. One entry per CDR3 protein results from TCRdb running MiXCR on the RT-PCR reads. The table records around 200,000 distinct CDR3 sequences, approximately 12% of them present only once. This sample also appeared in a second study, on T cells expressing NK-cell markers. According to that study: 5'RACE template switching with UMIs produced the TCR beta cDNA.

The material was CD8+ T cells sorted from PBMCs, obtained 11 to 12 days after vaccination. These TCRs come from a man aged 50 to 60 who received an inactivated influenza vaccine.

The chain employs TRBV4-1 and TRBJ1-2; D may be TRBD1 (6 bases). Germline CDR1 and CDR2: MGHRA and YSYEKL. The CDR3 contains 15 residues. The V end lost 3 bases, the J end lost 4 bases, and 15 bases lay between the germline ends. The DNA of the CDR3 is TGCGCCAGCAGCCACCGACAGGATTCTAGCTATGGCTACACCTTC. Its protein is CASSHRQDSSYGYTF.

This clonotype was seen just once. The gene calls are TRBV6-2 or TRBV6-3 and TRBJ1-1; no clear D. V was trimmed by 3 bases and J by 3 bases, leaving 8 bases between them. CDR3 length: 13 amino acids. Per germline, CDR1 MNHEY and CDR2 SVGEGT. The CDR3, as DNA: TGTGCCAGCAGTTATTCATTCGACACTGAAGCTTTCTTT. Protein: CASSYSFDTEAFF.

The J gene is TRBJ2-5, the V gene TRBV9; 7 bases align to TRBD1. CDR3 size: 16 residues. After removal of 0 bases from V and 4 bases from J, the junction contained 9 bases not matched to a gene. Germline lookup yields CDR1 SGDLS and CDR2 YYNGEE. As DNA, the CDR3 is TGTGCCAGCAGCGTAGAGGGGGACAGCCTACTAGAGACCCAGTACTTC. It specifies CASSVEGDSLLETQYF.

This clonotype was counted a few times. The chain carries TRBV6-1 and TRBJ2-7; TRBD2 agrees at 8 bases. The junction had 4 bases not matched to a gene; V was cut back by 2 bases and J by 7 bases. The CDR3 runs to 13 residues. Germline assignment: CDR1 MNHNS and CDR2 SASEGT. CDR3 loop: CASSERERGEQYF. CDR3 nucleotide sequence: TGTGCCAGCAGTGAAAGGGAGCGGGGGGAGCAGTACTTC.

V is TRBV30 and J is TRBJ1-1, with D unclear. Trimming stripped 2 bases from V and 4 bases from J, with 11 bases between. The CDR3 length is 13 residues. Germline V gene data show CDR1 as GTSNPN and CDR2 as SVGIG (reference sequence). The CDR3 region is CAWSPTRGTEAFF. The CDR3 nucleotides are TGTGCCTGGAGTCCAACCCGTGGCACTGAAGCTTTCTTT.

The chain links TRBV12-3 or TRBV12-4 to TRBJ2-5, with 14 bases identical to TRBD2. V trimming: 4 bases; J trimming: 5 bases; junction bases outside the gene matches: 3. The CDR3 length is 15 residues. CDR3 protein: CASSSGLAGGETQYF. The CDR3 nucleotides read TGTGCCAGCAGTTCTGGACTAGCGGGGGGCGAGACCCAGTACTTC.

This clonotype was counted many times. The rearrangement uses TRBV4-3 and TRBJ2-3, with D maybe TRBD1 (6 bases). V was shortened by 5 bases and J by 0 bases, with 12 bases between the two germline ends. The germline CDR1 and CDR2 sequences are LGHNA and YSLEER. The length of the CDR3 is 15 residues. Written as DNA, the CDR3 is TGCGCCAGCAGCGAACGGGACACAAGCACAGATACGCAGTATTTT. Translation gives CASSERDTSTDTQYF.

The CDR3 nucleotides are TGTGCCAGCAGTGAAGCCAGGGCCCACGAGCAGTACTTC. Amino acids: CASSEARAHEQYF. This rearrangement joins TRBV2 to TRBJ2-7, with D perhaps matching TRBD1 (5 bases). Germline V CDR1 and CDR2: SNHLY, FYNNEI. This CDR3 is built from 13 residues. Between the trimmed V and J ends, which lost 0 bases and 5 bases, there was a span of 8 bases.

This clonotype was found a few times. CDR3 coding DNA: TGTGCCAGCAGCTTAGCCCAGGACAGTACCCTCTTAATCTATGGCTACACCTTC. It encodes CASSLAQDSTLLIYGYTF. The chain combines TRBV7-8 with TRBJ1-2, with a weak D call TRBD1 (6 bases). The CDR3 is 18 residues long. V was pared by 0 bases and J by 4 bases, with 21 bases between. Germline V gene lookup returns CDR1 SGHVS and CDR2 FQNEAQ.

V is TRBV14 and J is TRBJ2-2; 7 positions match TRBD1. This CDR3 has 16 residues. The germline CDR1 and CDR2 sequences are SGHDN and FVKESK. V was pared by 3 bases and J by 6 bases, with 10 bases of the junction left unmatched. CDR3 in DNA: TGTGCCAGCAGCCACCGCGATTGGGACAGCCCCGGGGAGCTGTTTTTT. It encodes CASSHRDWDSPGELFF.

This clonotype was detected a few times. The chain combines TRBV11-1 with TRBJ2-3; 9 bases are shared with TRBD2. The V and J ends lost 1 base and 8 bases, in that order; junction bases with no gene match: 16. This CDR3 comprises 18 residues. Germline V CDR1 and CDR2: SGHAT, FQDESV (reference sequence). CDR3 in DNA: TGTGCCAGCAGCTTAGACCCCCCATCCGAGCGGGGGGTTGGTACGCAGTATTTT. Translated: CASSLDPPSERGVGTQYF.

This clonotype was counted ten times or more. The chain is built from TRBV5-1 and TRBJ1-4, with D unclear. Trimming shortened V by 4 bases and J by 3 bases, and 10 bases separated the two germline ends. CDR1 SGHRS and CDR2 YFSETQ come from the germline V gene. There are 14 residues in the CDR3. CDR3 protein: CASSKTNPNEKLFF. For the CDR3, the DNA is TGCGCCAGCAGCAAAACAAATCCTAATGAAAAACTGTTTTTT.

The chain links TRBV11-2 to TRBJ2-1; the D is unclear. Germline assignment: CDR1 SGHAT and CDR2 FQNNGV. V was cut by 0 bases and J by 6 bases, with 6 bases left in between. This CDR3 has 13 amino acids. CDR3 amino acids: CASSLEQINEQFF. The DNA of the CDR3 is TGTGCCAGCAGCTTAGAACAGATCAATGAGCAGTTCTTC.